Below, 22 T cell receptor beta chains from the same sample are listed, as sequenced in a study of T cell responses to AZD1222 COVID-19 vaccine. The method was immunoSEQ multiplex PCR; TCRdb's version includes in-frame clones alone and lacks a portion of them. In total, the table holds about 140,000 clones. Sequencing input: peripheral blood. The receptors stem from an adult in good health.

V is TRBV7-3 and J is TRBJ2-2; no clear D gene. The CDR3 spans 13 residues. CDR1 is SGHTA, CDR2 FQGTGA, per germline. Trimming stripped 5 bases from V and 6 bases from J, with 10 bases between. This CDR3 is CASSPRLAGELFF. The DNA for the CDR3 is TGTGCCAGCAGCCCACGTCTCGCCGGGGAGCTGTTTTTT.

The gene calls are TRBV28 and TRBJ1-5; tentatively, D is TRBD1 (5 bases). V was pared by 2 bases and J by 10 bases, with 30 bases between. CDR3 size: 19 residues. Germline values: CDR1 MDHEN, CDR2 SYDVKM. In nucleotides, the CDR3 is TGTGCCAGCAGTTTAGTTCAGGCGGGCAGGGAGGCCCCACGGGGTCCCCAGCATTTT. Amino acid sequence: CASSLVQAGREAPRGPQHF.

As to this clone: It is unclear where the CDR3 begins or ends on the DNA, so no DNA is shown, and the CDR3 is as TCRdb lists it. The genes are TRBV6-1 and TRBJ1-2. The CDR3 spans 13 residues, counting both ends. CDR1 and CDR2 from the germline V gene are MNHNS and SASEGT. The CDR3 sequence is CASSDLQVGGGTF.

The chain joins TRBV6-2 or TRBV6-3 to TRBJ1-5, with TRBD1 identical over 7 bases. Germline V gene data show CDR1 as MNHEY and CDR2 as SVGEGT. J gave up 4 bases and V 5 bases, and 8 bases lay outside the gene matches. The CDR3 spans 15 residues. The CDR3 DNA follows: TGTGCCAGCAGTACCGAGACAGGGATGAATCAGCCCCAGCATTTT. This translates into CASSTETGMNQPQHF.

The CDR3 DNA reads as TGTGCCAGCAGTTCGTACCTGCACTACGAGGAGACCCAGTACTTC. Translated, it gives CASSSYLHYEETQYF. This chain joins TRBV11-2 and TRBJ2-5; no reliable D call. Germline CDR1 and CDR2: SGHAT and FQNNGV. Trimming stripped 6 bases from V and 5 bases from J, with 19 bases between. The CDR3 extends over 15 amino acids.

The CDR3 DNA reads TGTGCCAGCAGTGATGGGCCGCGTGGGGATAGCAATCAGCCCCAGCATTTT. Its translation is CASSDGPRGDSNQPQHF. The J gene is TRBJ1-5, the V gene TRBV2; D call uncertain. The CDR3 runs 17 residues. Trimming took 3 bases from V and 0 from J, leaving 15 bases between them. In germline, CDR1 is SNHLY, CDR2 FYNNEI.

The CDR3 DNA is TGTGCCAGCAGCTTTGCCGGGACAGGGCGTAGCGAGCAGTACTTC. Translated: CASSFAGTGRSEQYF. The genes are TRBV7-2 and TRBJ2-7; the match to TRBD1 covers 9 bases. Germline CDR1 and CDR2: SGHTA and FQGNSA. J gave up 6 bases and V 3 bases, and 9 bases lay outside the gene matches. The CDR3 spans 15 residues. The complete variable domain, with remaining parts taken from reference TRBV7-2 and TRBJ2-7, reads GAGVSQSPSNKVTEKGKDVELRCDPISGHTALYWYRQSLGQGLEFLIYFQGNSAPDKSGLPSDRFSAERTGGSVSTLTIQRTQQEDSAVYLCASSFAGTGRSEQYFGPGTRLTVT.

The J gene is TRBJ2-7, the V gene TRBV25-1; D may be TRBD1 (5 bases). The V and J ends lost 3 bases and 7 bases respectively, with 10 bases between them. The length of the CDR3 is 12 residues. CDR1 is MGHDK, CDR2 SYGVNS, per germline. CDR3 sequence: CASSDPDTEQYF. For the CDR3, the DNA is TGTGCCAGCAGTGACCCGGACACTGAGCAGTACTTC.

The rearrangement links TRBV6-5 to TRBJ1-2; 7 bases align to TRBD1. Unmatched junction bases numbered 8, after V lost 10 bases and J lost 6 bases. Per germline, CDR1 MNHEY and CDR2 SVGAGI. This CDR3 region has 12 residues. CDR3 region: CAKGGLLDGYTF. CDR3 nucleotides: TGTGCCAAAGGGGGCTTGCTGGATGGCTACACCTTC.

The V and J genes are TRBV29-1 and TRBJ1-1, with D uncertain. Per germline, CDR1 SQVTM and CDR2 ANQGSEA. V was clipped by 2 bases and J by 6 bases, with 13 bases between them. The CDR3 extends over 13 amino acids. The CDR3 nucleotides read TGCAGCGTTGAAATGGTGGGATATCCTGAAGCTTTCTTT. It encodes CSVEMVGYPEAFF.

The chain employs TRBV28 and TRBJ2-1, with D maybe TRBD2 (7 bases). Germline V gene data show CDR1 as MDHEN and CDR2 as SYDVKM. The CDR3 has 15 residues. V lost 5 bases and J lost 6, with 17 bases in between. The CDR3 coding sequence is TGTGCCAGCAGTCCCTTACGGGGGGCGATCAATGAGCAGTTCTTC. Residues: CASSPLRGAINEQFF.

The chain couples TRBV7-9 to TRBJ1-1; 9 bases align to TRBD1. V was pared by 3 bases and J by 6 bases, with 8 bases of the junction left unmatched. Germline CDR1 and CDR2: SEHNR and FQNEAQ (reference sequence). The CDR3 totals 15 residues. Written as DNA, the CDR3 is TGTGCCAGCAGCTTGTACGGGACAGGGACTTCTGAAGCTTTCTTT. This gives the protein CASSLYGTGTSEAFF.

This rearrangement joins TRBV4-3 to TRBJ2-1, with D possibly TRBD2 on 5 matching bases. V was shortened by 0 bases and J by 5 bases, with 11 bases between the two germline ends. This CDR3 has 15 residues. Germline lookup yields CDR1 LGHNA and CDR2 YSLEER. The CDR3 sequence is CASSQDFGENNEQFF. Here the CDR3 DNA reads TGCGCCAGCAGCCAAGACTTCGGGGAAAACAATGAGCAGTTCTTC.

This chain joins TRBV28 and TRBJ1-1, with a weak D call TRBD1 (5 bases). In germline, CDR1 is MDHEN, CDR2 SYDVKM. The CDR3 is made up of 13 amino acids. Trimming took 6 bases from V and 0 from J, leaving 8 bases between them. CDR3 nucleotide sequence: TGTGCCAGCAGCGGGACGCTGAACACTGAAGCTTTCTTT. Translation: CASSGTLNTEAFF.

CDR3 DNA sequence: TGTGCCAGCAGTGAGTCACAGGGGGTGGCTGGTTCACCCCTCCACTTT. Its protein product is CASSESQGVAGSPLHF. The chain carries TRBV6-1 and TRBJ1-6; TRBD1 matches 8 bases. There are 16 residues in the CDR3. Germline CDR1 and CDR2: MNHNS and SASEGT. The V gene end was trimmed by 3 bases and the J gene end by 9 bases; junction bases not matched to a gene: 10.

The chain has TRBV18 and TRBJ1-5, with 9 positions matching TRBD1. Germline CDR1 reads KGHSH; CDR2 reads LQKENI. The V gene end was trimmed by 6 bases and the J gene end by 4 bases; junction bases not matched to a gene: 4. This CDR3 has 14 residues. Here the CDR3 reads CASSGTGRNQPQHF. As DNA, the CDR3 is TGTGCCAGCTCCGGGACAGGGAGGAATCAGCCCCAGCATTTT. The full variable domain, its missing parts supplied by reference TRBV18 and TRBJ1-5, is NAGVMQNPRHLVRRRGQEARLRCSPMKGHSHVYWYRQLPEEGLKFMVYLQKENIIDESGMPKERFSAEFPKEGPSILRIQQVVRGDSAAYFCASSGTGRNQPQHFGDGTRLSIL.

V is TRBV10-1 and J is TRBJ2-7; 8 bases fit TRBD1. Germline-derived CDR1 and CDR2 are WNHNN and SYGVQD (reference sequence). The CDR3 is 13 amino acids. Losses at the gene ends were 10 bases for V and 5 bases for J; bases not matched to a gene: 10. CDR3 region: CAISRRTGNEQYF. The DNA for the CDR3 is TGCGCCATCTCCCGACGGACAGGGAACGAGCAGTACTTC.

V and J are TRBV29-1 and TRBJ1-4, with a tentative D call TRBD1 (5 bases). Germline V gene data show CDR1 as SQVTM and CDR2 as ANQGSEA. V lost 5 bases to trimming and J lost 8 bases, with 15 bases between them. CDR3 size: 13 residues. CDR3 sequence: CSVRGLDPEKLFF. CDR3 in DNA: TGCAGCGTTAGGGGTTTGGACCCCGAAAAACTGTTTTTT.

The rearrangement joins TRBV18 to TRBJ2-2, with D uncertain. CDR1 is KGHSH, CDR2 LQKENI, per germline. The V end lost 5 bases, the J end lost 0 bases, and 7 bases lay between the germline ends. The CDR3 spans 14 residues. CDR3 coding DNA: TGTGCCAGCTCAATCCAGACGAACACCGGGGAGCTGTTTTTT. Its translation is CASSIQTNTGELFF.

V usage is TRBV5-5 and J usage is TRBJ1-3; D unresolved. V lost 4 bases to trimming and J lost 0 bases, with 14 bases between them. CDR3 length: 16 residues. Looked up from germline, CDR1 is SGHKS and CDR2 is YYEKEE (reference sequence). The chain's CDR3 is CASSHISENSGNTIYF. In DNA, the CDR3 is TGTGCCAGCAGCCACATATCTGAGAACTCTGGAAACACCATATATTTT.

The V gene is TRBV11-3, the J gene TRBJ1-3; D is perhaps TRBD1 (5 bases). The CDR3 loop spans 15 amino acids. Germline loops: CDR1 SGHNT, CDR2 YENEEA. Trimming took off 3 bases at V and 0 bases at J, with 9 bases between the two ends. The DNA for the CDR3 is TGTGCCAGCAGCTTTTGGGGCTTCTCTGGAAACACCATATATTTT. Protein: CASSFWGFSGNTIYF.

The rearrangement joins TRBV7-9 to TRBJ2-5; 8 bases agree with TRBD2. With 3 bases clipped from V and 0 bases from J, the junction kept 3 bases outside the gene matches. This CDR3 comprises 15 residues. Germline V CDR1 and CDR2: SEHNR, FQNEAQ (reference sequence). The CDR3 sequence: CASSLRGEYQETQYF. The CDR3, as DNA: TGTGCCAGCAGCTTGCGGGGGGAGTACCAAGAGACCCAGTACTTC.